The clone carrying this T cell receptor beta chain appeared a single time. The CDR3 runs to 14 residues. V lost 5 bases, J lost 5 bases, and 7 bases stayed unmatched. Germline values: CDR1 SGHVS, CDR2 FNYEAQ. The data were obtained in a study of blood T cell repertoires in COVID-19. How the authors handled the data: Amplified reference gene primers provided the basis for estimating nucleated cell counts. Repertoires were generated with immunoSEQ multiplex PCR, while TCRdb's copy carries only in-frame clones and drops some. That table supplies the V and J calls and clone size; D and trimming were determined from the DNA. This table has tens of thousands of clones, 65% to 85% appearing once.

This sequence originates from a man older than 75 with active or convalescent COVID-19. V gene TRBV7-6 combines with J gene TRBJ1-1; 8 bases are a match to TRBD1. The sample was peripheral blood. The CDR3 DNA follows: TGTGCCAGCAGCCAACAGGGGGGAAGGACTGAAGCTTTCTTT. It specifies CASSQQGGRTEAFF. The whole variable domain, remainder taken from reference TRBV7-6 and TRBJ1-1, is GAGVSQSPRYKVTKRGQDVALRCDPISGHVSLYWYRQALGQGPEFLTYFNYEAQQDKSGLPNDRFSAERPEGSISTLTIQRTEQRDSAMYRCASSQQGGRTEAFFGQGTRLTVV.